Each of the 13 T cell receptor beta chains below was sequenced from the same sample in a study of human T cells and chemical hapten exposure. Each CDR3 protein is one row after TCRdb ran MiXCR on the RACE reads. The sample lists about 82,000 distinct CDR3 sequences; 6% to 8.5% were seen once. Time point meaning: patch test 2, 6 weeks after DPC sensitization. Specified treatment: therapeutic diphenylcyclopropenone sensitization with weekly scalp DPC. The sample consisted of whole blood, taken in connection with sensitization to the hapten diphenylcyclopropenone (DPC). The origin of the receptors is a woman in her thirties with alopecia areata. Some clones in this sample may be carry-over from other donors' samples.

In this sample, this clonotype turned up a few times. CDR3 amino acids: CASSQDGRGANQPQHF. The CDR3 DNA is TGTGCCAGCAGCCAAGACGGGCGGGGGGCTAACCAGCCCCAGCATTTT. The chain links TRBV4-2 to TRBJ1-5, with a tentative D call TRBD1 (6 bases). With 0 bases removed from V and 7 bases from J, the gap between germline ends came to 16 bases. The CDR3 spans 16 residues. Germline V CDR1 and CDR2: LGHNA, YNFKEQ.

The chain couples TRBV7-8 to TRBJ1-1; D perhaps matches TRBD1 (6 bases). CDR3 size: 15 residues. V gave up 0 bases and J gave up 4 bases, with 12 bases separating them. The germline V gene has CDR1 SGHVS and CDR2 FQNEAQ. In nucleotides, the CDR3 is TGTGCCAGCAGCTTAGCGAGGGGGGGGACCACTGAAGCTTTCTTT. It yields the protein CASSLARGGTTEAFF.

This clonotype was seen repeatedly, ten times or more. This chain connects TRBV7-9 to TRBJ2-7; D is unclear. CDR3 length: 14 residues. V lost 5 bases to trimming and J lost 3 bases, with 14 bases between them. Germline V gives CDR1 SEHNR, CDR2 FQNEAQ (reference sequence). DNA of the CDR3: TGTGCCAGCAGCCATGGTTCAGAGAACTACGAGCAGTACTTC. It is translated as CASSHGSENYEQYF.

This clonotype was recorded a few times. This chain uses TRBV18 with TRBJ2-7; D is possibly TRBD2 (6 bases). Germline assignment: CDR1 KGHSH and CDR2 LQKENI. The CDR3 covers 14 residues. The ends were cut back, 0 bases at V and 3 bases at J, with 9 bases in the middle. This CDR3 reads CASSPPSRDYEQYF. The CDR3 DNA is TGTGCCAGCTCACCACCGTCGCGGGACTACGAGCAGTACTTC.

This clonotype turned up a few times. The chain has TRBV5-1 and TRBJ1-1; possible D gene TRBD1, 5 bases. This CDR3 comprises 14 residues. Trimming took off 2 bases at V and 1 base at J, with 9 bases between the two ends. The germline CDR1 and CDR2 sequences are SGHRS and YFSETQ. This CDR3 is CASSFDSRNTEAFF. In nucleotides, the CDR3 is TGCGCCAGCAGCTTTGACAGCCGGAACACTGAAGCTTTCTTT.

In this sample, this clonotype turned up a few times. The V and J genes are TRBV10-3 and TRBJ1-2, with D perhaps matching TRBD1 (5 bases). CDR1 ENHRY and CDR2 SYGVKD come from the germline V gene. Trimming pared 7 bases from V and 1 base from J, leaving 16 bases between. The CDR3 runs to 15 residues. Written as DNA, the CDR3 is TGTGCCATCAACGAGGGCCAGGGCAATAACTATGGCTACACCTTC. Protein: CAINEGQGNNYGYTF.

The chain combines TRBV5-1 with TRBJ1-1; tentatively, D is TRBD1 (5 bases). The germline V gene has CDR1 SGHRS and CDR2 YFSETQ. Trimming removed 5 bases from V and 0 bases from J, with 14 bases in between. The CDR3 totals 15 residues. The CDR3 nucleotides are TGCGCCAGCAGAGCAACCGGGACCCTGAACACTGAAGCTTTCTTT. Translated, it gives CASRATGTLNTEAFF. The whole variable domain, remainder taken from reference TRBV5-1 and TRBJ1-1, is KAGVTQTPRYLIKTRGQQVTLSCSPISGHRSVSWYQQTPGQGLQFLFEYFSETQRNKGNFPGRFSGRQFSNSRSEMNVSTLELGDSALYLCASRATGTLNTEAFFGQGTRLTVV.

This clonotype has at least ten counts. This rearrangement joins TRBV6-1 to TRBJ2-7, with 9 bases matching TRBD1. After removal of 5 bases from V and 0 bases from J, the junction contained 5 bases not matched to a gene. The CDR3 totals 15 residues. Germline V gives CDR1 MNHNS, CDR2 SASEGT. The DNA for the CDR3 is TGTGCCAGCAGTATTCTGACAGGGGGCTCCTACGAGCAGTACTTC. It is translated as CASSILTGGSYEQYF.

The sample holds many counts of this clonotype. V and J are TRBV20-1 and TRBJ1-5; the D gene is possibly TRBD1 (5 bases). The CDR3 covers 16 residues. CDR1 is DFQATT and CDR2 is SNEGSKA in the germline V gene (reference sequence). V dropped 1 base and J dropped 2 bases, with 15 bases sitting between them. CDR3 in amino acids: CSARAAGYGGNQPQHF. CDR3 DNA: TGCAGTGCTAGAGCGGCAGGGTACGGAGGCAATCAGCCCCAGCATTTT.

In this sample, this clonotype turned up many times. CDR3 DNA sequence: TGTGCCAGCAGTCGAGGGGCATCTAGGGATACGCAGTATTTT. It is translated as CASSRGASRDTQYF. The chain recombines TRBV2 with TRBJ2-3; D tentatively fits TRBD1 or TRBD2 (5 bases each). The germline V and J ends were trimmed by 5 bases and 6 bases, with 15 bases remaining between them. Germline CDR1 SNHLY, CDR2 FYNNEI. This CDR3 region has 14 residues.

This clonotype was recorded a few times. This chain links TRBV12-5 with TRBJ2-2; D unclear. The length of the CDR3 is 13 residues. Trimming took off 6 bases at V and 6 bases at J, with 11 bases between the two ends. Germline V gene sequence: CDR1 LGHNT, CDR2 FRNRAP. The CDR3 protein is CASGPLYAGELFF. The DNA of the CDR3 is TGTGCTAGTGGGCCCCTATACGCCGGGGAGCTGTTTTTT. Combining the CDR3 with reference TRBV12-5 and TRBJ2-2 gives the whole variable domain DARVTQTPRHKVTEMGQEVTMRCQPILGHNTVFWYRQTMMQGLELLAYFRNRAPLDDSGMPKDRFSAEMPDATLATLKIQPSEPRDSAVYFCASGPLYAGELFFGEGSRLTVL.

This clonotype was counted ten times or more. The chain uses TRBV3-1 and TRBJ2-5, with TRBD2 matching over 10 bases. Trimming removed 5 bases from V and 3 bases from J; junction bases left unmatched: 9. The CDR3 contains 16 residues. CDR1 is LGHDT and CDR2 is YNNKEL in the germline V gene (reference sequence). CDR3 protein: CASSKRGGAPEETQYF. CDR3 coding DNA: TGTGCCAGCAGCAAGCGGGGGGGTGCCCCAGAAGAGACCCAGTACTTC.

As DNA, the CDR3 is TGCAGCGGATCGGACAGGGGGACGTCTGAAGCTTTCTTT. Residues: CSGSDRGTSEAFF. The chain is built from TRBV29-1 and TRBJ1-1, with 10 bases aligning to TRBD1. CDR3 length: 13 residues. Germline lookup yields CDR1 SQVTM and CDR2 ANQGSEA. The trim removed 7 bases at V and 6 bases at J, leaving 8 bases unmatched.